The 14 T cell receptor beta chains given below trace back to one sample, sequenced in a study of T cell responses to AZD1222 COVID-19 vaccine. The data were produced by immunoSEQ multiplex PCR, yet TCRdb's version contains in-frame clones alone and is incomplete. The table records about 150,000 clones, approximately 90% of them present only once. The sample in question was peripheral blood, obtained on day 0 of AZD1222 vaccination. The receptor set was obtained from an adult in good health.

The chain employs TRBV3-1 (or the pseudogene TRBV3-2) and TRBJ2-7; D ambiguous. Looked up from germline, CDR1 is LGHDT and CDR2 is YNNKEL (reference sequence). This CDR3 contains 16 residues. V gave up 3 bases and J gave up 7 bases, with 22 bases separating them. CDR3 loop: CASSQGRRSAGEEQYF. The CDR3 nucleotides are TGTGCCAGCAGCCAGGGCCGAAGGAGCGCCGGAGAAGAGCAGTACTTC.

This clone has just a few counts. J is TRBJ1-1 and V is TRBV27; 8 bases align to TRBD1. Germline-derived CDR1 and CDR2 are MNHEY and SMNVEV (reference sequence). Trimming cost V 5 bases and J 6 bases; bases outside gene matches: 11. This CDR3 region has 15 residues. The CDR3 DNA reads as TGTGCCAGCAGTCCAACAGGGGGGTGGGCCCCTGAAGCTTTCTTT. Protein product: CASSPTGGWAPEAFF.

The rearrangement links TRBV5-5 to TRBJ1-1; possibly TRBD1 for D (5 bases). Trimming removed 3 bases at V and 2 bases at J, with 11 bases between. This CDR3 spans 14 amino acids. CDR1 is SGHKS and CDR2 is YYEKEE in the germline V gene (reference sequence). Here the CDR3 DNA reads TGTGCCAGCAGCTGGGCCAGGACAAACACTGAAGCTTTCTTT. Amino acid sequence: CASSWARTNTEAFF.

The genes are TRBV6-2 or TRBV6-3 and TRBJ1-3; D remains ambiguous. V was pared by 5 bases and J by 0 bases, with 8 bases between. CDR1 and CDR2 (germline): MNHEY, SVGEGT. The CDR3 loop spans 14 amino acids. The CDR3 DNA sequence: TGTGCCAGCAGTCGACGTCCCTCTGGAAACACCATATATTTT. Translating gives CASSRRPSGNTIYF.

This clone was observed once. This rearrangement joins TRBV5-4 to TRBJ1-1; D is possibly TRBD1 (5 bases). This CDR3 comprises 14 residues. V lost 3 bases to trimming and J lost 4 bases, with 13 bases between them. The V gene's germline CDR1 is SGHNT and CDR2 YYREEE (reference sequence). CDR3 protein: CASSSSGRRTEAFF. The CDR3 nucleotides are TGTGCCAGCAGCTCTTCAGGGAGGCGCACTGAAGCTTTCTTT.

This clone showed up just a few times. The genes are TRBV7-8 and TRBJ1-5; the D is unclear. In germline, CDR1 is SGHVS, CDR2 FQNEAQ. Deletions cut 1 base from V and 8 bases from J, with 15 bases between. The CDR3 runs 15 residues. In DNA, the CDR3 is TGTGCCAGCAGCTTAGATGGTCGCAGCCTCAAGCCCCAGCATTTT. This codes for CASSLDGRSLKPQHF.

The chain joins TRBV5-4 to TRBJ2-1; 8 bases line up with TRBD2. This CDR3 region has 16 residues. V shed 3 bases and J 2 bases; nucleotides not matched to a gene: 7. Germline V CDR1 and CDR2: SGHNT, YYREEE (reference sequence). In nucleotides, the CDR3 is TGTGCCAGCAGCTCTCGAAGCGGGGGTGCCTACAATGAGCAGTTCTTC. It encodes CASSSRSGGAYNEQFF.

The chain joins TRBV3-1 (or the pseudogene TRBV3-2) to TRBJ2-7; D call uncertain. The CDR3 contains 11 residues. Germline CDR1 reads LGHDT; CDR2 reads YNNKEL (reference sequence). The V end lost 5 bases, the J end lost 1 base, and 3 bases lay between the germline ends. The CDR3 is CASSGSYEQYF. Written as DNA, the CDR3 is TGTGCCAGCAGCGGTTCCTACGAGCAGTACTTC.

The chain is built from TRBV5-6 and TRBJ1-4, with TRBD1 matching 9 bases. This CDR3 contains 15 residues. The ends lost 4 bases at V and 6 bases at J; junction bases unmatched: 7. CDR1 and CDR2 from the germline V gene are SGHDT and YYEEEE. The CDR3 here is CASSRPGTGHEKLFF. The CDR3 DNA reads as TGTGCCAGCAGCCGTCCCGGGACAGGGCATGAAAAACTGTTTTTT.

This clone was seen a few times. The chain links TRBV29-1 to TRBJ1-2; the D is unclear. The ends were cut back, 1 base at V and 2 bases at J, with 5 bases in the middle. Germline lookup yields CDR1 SQVTM and CDR2 ANQGSEA. CDR3 length equals 12 residues. CDR3: CSVEAENYGYTF. CDR3 DNA: TGCAGCGTTGAAGCGGAAAACTATGGCTACACCTTC.

J is TRBJ2-3 and V is TRBV25-1; D is ambiguous. Trimming cost V 3 bases and J 0 bases, with 4 bases left between them. The CDR3 is 13 residues long. Germline V CDR1 and CDR2: MGHDK, SYGVNS. In DNA form, the CDR3 reads TGTGCCAGCAGTGATCCCAGCACAGATACGCAGTATTTT. Amino acid sequence: CASSDPSTDTQYF. Based on the CDR3 plus reference TRBV25-1 and TRBJ2-3, the full variable domain is EADIYQTPRYLVIGTGKKITLECSQTMGHDKMYWYQQDPGMELHLIHYSYGVNSTEKGDLSSESTVSRIRTEHFPLTLESARPSHTSQYLCASSDPSTDTQYFGPGTRLTVL.

J is TRBJ2-4 and V is TRBV6-6, with D perhaps TRBD2 (6 bases). The CDR3 has 18 residues. CDR1 is MNHNY, CDR2 SVGAGI, per germline (reference sequence). Deletions cut 5 bases from V and 0 bases from J, with 20 bases between. This CDR3 is CASSPPLSGGLAKNIQYF. The CDR3 DNA reads as TGTGCCAGCAGTCCTCCTCTGAGTGGGGGACTAGCCAAAAACATTCAGTACTTC.

This sequence joins TRBV5-4 and TRBJ2-1; 8 bases match TRBD2. CDR1 is SGHNT, CDR2 YYREEE, per germline (reference sequence). CDR3 length equals 15 residues. V dropped 4 bases and J dropped 7; count of bases not matched to a gene: 10. CDR3 sequence reads: CASSHRSGVGNEQFF. CDR3 nucleotides: TGTGCCAGCAGCCACCGTAGCGGGGTGGGTAATGAGCAGTTCTTC.

The chain is built from TRBV28 and TRBJ1-1; TRBD1 might be the D (6 bases). The CDR3 consists of 14 residues. The germline V and J ends were trimmed by 8 bases and 1 base, with 14 bases remaining between them. The germline CDR1 and CDR2 sequences are MDHEN and SYDVKM. CDR3 DNA: TGTGCCAGCTTCGGGGGGCTGGGGAACACTGAAGCTTTCTTT. Residues: CASFGGLGNTEAFF.